The 22 T cell receptor beta chains presented below share a single source sample, sequenced in a study of human T cells and chemical hapten exposure. TCRdb re-analysed the RACE reads in MiXCR, keeping a single row per CDR3 protein. The data show 65,000 to 80,000 distinct CDR3 sequences, 10% to 13% seen once. The time point here: patch test 1, 2 weeks after DPC sensitization. As for treatment: therapeutic diphenylcyclopropenone sensitization with weekly scalp DPC. The specimen was whole blood, collected in connection with sensitization to the hapten diphenylcyclopropenone (DPC). These receptors all stem from a woman in her forties or fifties with alopecia areata. Some clones in this sample may be carry-over from other donors' samples.

The chain is built from TRBV5-4 and TRBJ2-7; possibly TRBD1 for D (5 bases). The germline gives CDR1 SGHNT, CDR2 YYREEE (reference sequence). This CDR3 spans 13 amino acids. V lost 1 base and J lost 3, with 8 bases in between. The chain's CDR3 is CASSLMGRYEQYF. The CDR3, as DNA: TGTGCCAGCAGCTTGATGGGGCGCTACGAGCAGTACTTC.

There are many counts of this clonotype. V usage is TRBV3-1 and J usage is TRBJ1-5; D gene unclear. V lost 0 bases and J lost 7, with 7 bases in between. Germline values: CDR1 LGHDT, CDR2 YNNKEL (reference sequence). CDR3 length: 13 amino acids. The CDR3 DNA reads as TGTGCCAGCAGCCAAGACCCCTGGCAGCCCCAGCATTTT. Protein sequence: CASSQDPWQPQHF.

This clonotype was seen more than once but under ten times. The chain uses TRBV7-2 and TRBJ2-3; 13 nucleotides line up with TRBD2. With 5 bases clipped from V and 4 bases from J, the junction kept 12 bases outside the gene matches. The CDR3 loop spans 18 amino acids. Germline V gene sequence: CDR1 SGHTA, CDR2 FQGNSA. The CDR3 nucleotides are TGTGCCAGCAGCCTACGACTAGCGGGAGGCTCAAGGCCAGATACGCAGTATTTT. Protein sequence: CASSLRLAGGSRPDTQYF.

This clonotype was detected ten times or more. The CDR3 protein is CSVDSGANVLTF. The CDR3 DNA is TGCAGCGTTGATTCCGGGGCCAACGTCCTGACTTTC. The chain is built from TRBV29-1 and TRBJ2-6, with D hard to call. The CDR3 spans 12 residues. Trimming took off 3 bases at V and 4 bases at J, with 4 bases between the two ends. Germline V lookup: CDR1 SQVTM, CDR2 ANQGSEA.

This chain uses TRBV7-6 with TRBJ1-1; the D is unclear. The CDR3 length is 13 residues. The V and J ends lost 2 bases and 1 base respectively, with 5 bases between them. Germline V CDR1 and CDR2: SGHVS, FNYEAQ. The CDR3 nucleotides are TGTGCCAGCAGCTTATCCCAGAACACTGAAGCTTTCTTT. This codes for CASSLSQNTEAFF.

This rearrangement joins TRBV20-1 to TRBJ2-3; 11 nucleotides line up with TRBD2. Germline CDR1 DFQATT, CDR2 SNEGSKA (reference sequence). Unmatched junction bases numbered 12, after V lost 0 bases and J lost 1 base. CDR3 size: 19 residues. The CDR3 region has the DNA TGCAGTGCTAGAGATGGTAGCGGGAGGGCTTTCTGGGGCACAGATACGCAGTATTTT. Translating it yields CSARDGSGRAFWGTDTQYF.

This clonotype has a count of ten or more. The rearrangement joins TRBV6-2 or TRBV6-3 to TRBJ2-1, with D unclear. Germline V gene data show CDR1 as MNHEY and CDR2 as SVGEGT. V was trimmed by 2 bases and J by 6 bases, leaving 2 bases between them. The CDR3 is 11 residues long. This CDR3 is CASSYSNEQFF. The CDR3 region has the DNA TGTGCCAGCAGTTACAGCAATGAGCAGTTCTTC.

This clonotype has only a few counts. CDR3: CASRPRRASGSEQYF. The CDR3 DNA is TGTGCCAGCAGACCCCGGCGGGCTAGCGGGAGCGAGCAGTACTTC. The chain employs TRBV6-5 and TRBJ2-7, with 10 nucleotides matching TRBD2. CDR3 size: 15 residues. Germline assignment: CDR1 MNHEY and CDR2 SVGAGI. After removal of 6 bases from V and 6 bases from J, the junction contained 11 bases not matched to a gene.

V is TRBV7-2 and J is TRBJ1-3; tentative D call: TRBD1 (6 bases). This CDR3 spans 14 amino acids. V lost 6 bases to trimming and J lost 1 base, with 10 bases between them. CDR1 is SGHTA, CDR2 FQGNSA, per germline. This CDR3 is CASSTGRSGNTIYF. In DNA, the CDR3 is TGTGCCAGCAGTACAGGGAGATCTGGAAACACCATATATTTT.

Ten or more counts support this clonotype. CDR3 sequence: CASRWGTSTDTQYF. In nucleotides, the CDR3 is TGTGCCAGTAGGTGGGGGACTAGCACAGATACGCAGTATTTT. This chain uses TRBV19 with TRBJ2-3; the D gene is possibly TRBD2 (6 bases). Germline CDR1 reads LNHDA; CDR2 reads SQIVND (reference sequence). There are 14 residues in the CDR3. V was clipped by 6 bases and J by 0 bases, with 10 bases between them.

The V gene is TRBV29-1, the J gene TRBJ2-7; 11 bases match TRBD1. The CDR3 is 14 residues long. Germline V gene lookup returns CDR1 SQVTM and CDR2 ANQGSEA. Trimming cost V 4 bases and J 7 bases; bases outside gene matches: 9. CDR3: CSVAKGQGASEQYF. CDR3 bases: TGCAGCGTTGCTAAAGGACAGGGGGCGTCGGAGCAGTACTTC.

The chain joins TRBV6-5 to TRBJ2-7; tentatively, D is TRBD2 (6 bases). The CDR3 is 15 residues long. Germline CDR1 reads MNHEY; CDR2 reads SVGAGI. With 5 bases removed from V and 6 bases from J, the gap between germline ends came to 20 bases. The CDR3 here is CASSQFRGSGREQYF. For the CDR3, the DNA is TGTGCCAGCAGTCAATTCCGGGGTAGCGGTCGCGAGCAGTACTTC.

This clonotype was picked up a small number of times. At one end the junction does not follow the germline gene, possibly because of a read error. The chain uses TRBV12-3 or TRBV12-4 and TRBJ2-7; 10 bases fit TRBD1. The CDR3 runs 13 residues. Here the CDR3 reads CASSLDATGTGVF. The DNA of the CDR3 is TGTGCCAGCAGTCTCGACGCCACCGGGACAGGGGTCTTC.

This clonotype was observed a few times. CDR3 sequence reads: CASRRGLGNTGELFF. The CDR3 region has the DNA TGTGCCAGCAGGAGGGGCCTAGGGAACACCGGGGAGCTGTTTTTT. The chain employs TRBV2 and TRBJ2-2; either TRBD1 or TRBD2 may fit D (5 bases each). The CDR3 covers 15 residues. V dropped 6 bases and J dropped 1 base, with 12 bases sitting between them. The germline CDR1 and CDR2 sequences are SNHLY and FYNNEI. Looking up the rest from reference TRBV2 and TRBJ2-2 gives the full variable domain: EPEVTQTPSHQVTQMGQEVILRCVPISNHLYFYWYRQILGQKVEFLVSFYNNEISEKSEIFDDQFSVERPDGSNFTLKIRSTKLEDSAMYFCASRRGLGNTGELFFGEGSRLTVL.

This clonotype was observed at least ten times. The gene calls are TRBV19 and TRBJ2-7, with D perhaps matching TRBD2 (6 bases). Germline loops: CDR1 LNHDA, CDR2 SQIVND (reference sequence). The CDR3 is 14 amino acids. Trimming pared 5 bases from V and 4 bases from J, leaving 15 bases between. Here the CDR3 reads CASSSTTGGYEQYF. As DNA, the CDR3 is TGTGCCAGTAGTTCTACTACCGGAGGGTACGAGCAGTACTTC.

This clonotype was picked up many times. The chain uses TRBV3-1 and TRBJ2-1; no clear D gene. Germline values: CDR1 LGHDT, CDR2 YNNKEL (reference sequence). CDR3 size: 12 residues. Trimming took 1 base from V and 8 from J, leaving 6 bases between them. CDR3 loop: CASSQGIYEQFF. The CDR3, as DNA: TGTGCCAGCAGCCAAGGCATCTATGAGCAGTTCTTC.

The rearrangement uses TRBV7-6 and TRBJ2-3, with D possibly matching TRBD1 (5 bases). The germline CDR1 and CDR2 sequences are SGHVS and FNYEAQ. The germline V and J ends were trimmed by 0 bases and 7 bases, with 14 bases remaining between them. The CDR3 loop spans 15 amino acids. CDR3 nucleotides: TGTGCCAGCAGCTTAGCGGGGTGGGGCCGTAATACGCAGTATTTT. Amino acids: CASSLAGWGRNTQYF.

This clonotype was detected a few times. The chain is built from TRBV5-1 and TRBJ2-3; the D gene is possibly TRBD2 (6 bases). V lost 0 bases and J lost 4, with 9 bases in between. Per germline, CDR1 SGHRS and CDR2 YFSETQ. CDR3 size: 14 residues. The CDR3: CASSLGLAADTQYF. Written as DNA, the CDR3 is TGCGCCAGCAGCTTGGGGTTAGCGGCAGATACGCAGTATTTT.

This clonotype has just a few counts. V and J are TRBV7-8 and TRBJ2-1, with 7 bases fitting TRBD1. CDR1 is SGHVS and CDR2 is FQNEAQ in the germline V gene. V dropped 5 bases and J dropped 9; count of bases not matched to a gene: 10. The CDR3 loop spans 14 amino acids. DNA for the CDR3: TGTGCCAGCAGCCTTTTGCCTACAGGGGTTGAGCAGTTCTTC. It specifies CASSLLPTGVEQFF.

This clonotype has a handful of counts. This rearrangement joins TRBV19 to TRBJ1-2, with D hard to call. Germline V lookup: CDR1 LNHDA, CDR2 SQIVND (reference sequence). V was shortened by 2 bases and J by 4 bases, with 5 bases between the two germline ends. CDR3 length: 12 amino acids. CDR3 sequence reads: CASSISVYGYTF. CDR3 DNA: TGTGCCAGTAGTATATCTGTCTATGGCTACACCTTC.

The chain links TRBV6-2 or TRBV6-3 to TRBJ1-1; 7 bases line up with TRBD1. Germline V lookup: CDR1 MNHEY, CDR2 SVGEGT. V gave up 11 bases and J gave up 0 bases; unmatched junction bases: 12. The CDR3 length is 15 residues. In DNA form, the CDR3 reads TGTGCCTGCTCCGATGGTGGACAGGTGAACACTGAAGCTTTCTTT. Protein product: CACSDGGQVNTEAFF.

V and J are TRBV29-1 and TRBJ2-3, with a tentative D call TRBD2 (6 bases). The CDR3 consists of 13 residues. V lost 3 bases and J 2 bases, leaving 9 bases between the germline ends. CDR1 and CDR2 (germline): SQVTM, ANQGSEA. The CDR3: CSVEGEATDTQYF. CDR3 sequence (DNA): TGCAGCGTTGAGGGGGAGGCCACAGATACGCAGTATTTT.